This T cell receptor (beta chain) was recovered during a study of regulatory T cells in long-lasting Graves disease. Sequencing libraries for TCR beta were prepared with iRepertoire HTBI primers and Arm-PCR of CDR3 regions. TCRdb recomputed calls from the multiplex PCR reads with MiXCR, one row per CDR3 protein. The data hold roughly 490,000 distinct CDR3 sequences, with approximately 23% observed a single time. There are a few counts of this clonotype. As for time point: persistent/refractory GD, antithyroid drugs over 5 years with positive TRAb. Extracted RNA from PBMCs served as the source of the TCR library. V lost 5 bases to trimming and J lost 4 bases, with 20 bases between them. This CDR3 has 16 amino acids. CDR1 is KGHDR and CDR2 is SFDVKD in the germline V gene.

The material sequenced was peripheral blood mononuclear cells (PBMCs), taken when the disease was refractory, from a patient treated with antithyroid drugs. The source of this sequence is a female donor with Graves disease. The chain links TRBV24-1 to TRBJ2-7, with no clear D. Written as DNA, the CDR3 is TGTGCCACCAGTGTTAGTCCCGAAGGGCCTCCTTACGAGCAGTACTTC. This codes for CATSVSPEGPPYEQYF.